This T cell receptor beta chain was captured in a study of blood T cell repertoires in COVID-19. The repertoire was sequenced with immunoSEQ multiplex PCR; TCRdb's copy has only in-frame clones and lacks some. This sample has about 290,000 clones, with about 89% found just once. Germline CDR1 and CDR2: SGHDN and FVKESK. CDR3 length: 16 amino acids. With V trimmed by 4 bases and J by 9 bases, 14 bases remained unmatched. This TCR was sampled from a woman aged 35 to 49 who had recovered from COVID-19. The chain couples TRBV14 to TRBJ1-2; TRBD1 matches at 10 bases. What was sequenced was PBMCs or T cells enriched from blood (not recorded which). CDR3 sequence: CASSRNAPGTGESYTF. Written as DNA, the CDR3 is TGTGCCAGCAGCCGGAACGCCCCCGGGACAGGGGAAAGCTACACCTTC.